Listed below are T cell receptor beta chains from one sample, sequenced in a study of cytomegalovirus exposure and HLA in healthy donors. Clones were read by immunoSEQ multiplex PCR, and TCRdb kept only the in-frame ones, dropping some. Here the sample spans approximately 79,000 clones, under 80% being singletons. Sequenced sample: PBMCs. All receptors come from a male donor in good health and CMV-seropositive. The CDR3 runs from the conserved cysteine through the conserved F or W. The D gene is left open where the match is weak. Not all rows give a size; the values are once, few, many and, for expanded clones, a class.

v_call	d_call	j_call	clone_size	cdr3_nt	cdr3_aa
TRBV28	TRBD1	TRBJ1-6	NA	TGTGCCAGCAGTTTACACAGGGACAGTAATTCACCCCTCCACTTT	CASSLHRDSNSPLHF
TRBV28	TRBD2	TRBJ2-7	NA	TGTGCCAGCAGTCCCCTCTACAGGGGACTAGCGGGAGGAAAAACCTACGAGCAGTACTTC	CASSPLYRGLAGGKTYEQYF
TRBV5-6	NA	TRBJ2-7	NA	TGTGCCAGCAGCTTGGCCAACGAGCAGTACTTC	CASSLANEQYF
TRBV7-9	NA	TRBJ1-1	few	TGTGCCAGCAGCTTAAACGGGATCACTGAAGCTTTCTTT	CASSLNGITEAFF
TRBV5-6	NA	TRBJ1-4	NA	TGTGCCAGCAGCTTGTTCGACAGTGGTGAAAAACTGTTTTTT	CASSLFDSGEKLFF
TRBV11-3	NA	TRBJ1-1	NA	TGTGCCAGCAGCTTAGACAGCAGGATGAACACTGAAGCTTTCTTT	CASSLDSRMNTEAFF
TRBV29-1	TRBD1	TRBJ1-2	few	TGCAGCGTTCCGTACACCGGGACAGAGCGTAACTATGGCTACACCTTC	CSVPYTGTERNYGYTF
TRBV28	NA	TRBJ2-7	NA	TGTGCCAGCCGAGGTGAGATCGCCTTCCCCTACGAGCAGTACTTC	CASRGEIAFPYEQYF
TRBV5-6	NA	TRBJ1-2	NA	TGTGCCAGCACCCAGGACCTCGGAGGGCCCTATGGCTACACCTTC	CASTQDLGGPYGYTF
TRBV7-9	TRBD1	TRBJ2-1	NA	TGTGCCAGCAGCCTGGGAGACAGGGCCCACAATGAGCAGTTCTTC	CASSLGDRAHNEQFF
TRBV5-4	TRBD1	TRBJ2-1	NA	TGTGCCAGCAGCTTCGGACAGGGGGACTACAATGAGCAGTTCTTC	CASSFGQGDYNEQFF
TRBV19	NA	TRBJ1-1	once	TGTGCCTCCCTCCGGGGGACTGAAGCTTTCTTT	CASLRGTEAFF
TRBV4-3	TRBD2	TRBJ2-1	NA	TGCGCCAGCAGCCAACGGCTAGCGGGGGGCTACAATGAGCAGTTCTTC	CASSQRLAGGYNEQFF
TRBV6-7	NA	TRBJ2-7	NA	TGTGCCGGCACGAAGAGCTACGAGCAGTACTTC	CAGTKSYEQYF
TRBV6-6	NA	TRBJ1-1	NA	TGTGCCAGCAGTACCCCTGAGGACACTGAAGCTTTCTTT	CASSTPEDTEAFF
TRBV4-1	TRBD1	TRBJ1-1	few	TGCGCCAGCAGCCATCCGGGACAGTTGAACACTGAAGCTTTCTTT	CASSHPGQLNTEAFF
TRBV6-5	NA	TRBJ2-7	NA	TGTGCCAGCAGTTATTCTCTGACAGCCTACGAGCAGTACTTC	CASSYSLTAYEQYF